These 9 T cell receptor beta chains came from one sample sequenced in a study of blood T cell repertoires in COVID-19 (dated by TCRdb to about 2020). Receptor libraries were prepared by the immunoSEQ multiplex PCR assay. As stored in TCRdb, this immuneACCESS dataset retains in-frame rearrangements with V and J assigned. A fraction of the clones does not appear; measured against another copy, unresolved V genes explain less than half of the discrepancy, and the remainder lacks a known reason. The sample table lists 250,000 or so clones, roughly 89% of them with a count of one. Roughly 4.8% of the sample is taken by the ten largest. Sequencing was carried out using peripheral blood. These receptors came from a woman in her thirties or forties who had recovered from COVID-19.

V gene TRBV9 combines with J gene TRBJ1-1; TRBD1 aligns across 7 bases. Germline CDR1 and CDR2: SGDLS and YYNGEE. The CDR3 extends over 15 amino acids. The V segment lost 2 bases and the J segment 4 bases; nucleotides outside the gene matches: 8. CDR3 residues: CASSVEGARRTEAFF. The CDR3 coding sequence is TGTGCCAGCAGCGTCGAGGGGGCCAGGCGCACTGAAGCTTTCTTT.

The chain links TRBV30 to TRBJ2-7, with a weak D call TRBD2 (6 bases). V lost 6 bases and J 0 bases, leaving 30 bases between the germline ends. This CDR3 spans 19 amino acids. CDR1 and CDR2 (germline): GTSNPN, SVGIG (reference sequence). Written as DNA, the CDR3 is TGTGCCTGTCTCCCCGGCCACGGACCTAGACGGGAGAGCTCCTACGAGCAGTACTTC. Its protein product is CACLPGHGPRRESSYEQYF.

The genes are TRBV6-5 and TRBJ1-3, with 7 bases that match TRBD1. Trimming removed 6 bases from V and 2 bases from J; junction bases left unmatched: 7. The germline gives CDR1 MNHEY, CDR2 SVGAGI. The CDR3 length is 15 residues. The CDR3 sequence is CASSSTGFTGNTIYF. CDR3 in DNA: TGTGCCAGCAGCTCGACAGGGTTTACTGGAAACACCATATATTTT.

This clone came up a few times. The genes are TRBV6-6 and TRBJ1-2, with TRBD1 identical over 7 bases. In germline, CDR1 is MNHNY, CDR2 SVGAGI (reference sequence). The CDR3 covers 14 residues. V shed 5 bases and J 4 bases; nucleotides not matched to a gene: 7. The CDR3 loop is CASSLPGTVYGYTF. The CDR3, as DNA: TGTGCCAGCAGTCTCCCAGGGACAGTCTATGGCTACACCTTC.

This chain connects TRBV15 to TRBJ2-5; 11 bases line up with TRBD2. The length of the CDR3 is 15 residues. V was pared by 8 bases and J by 5 bases, with 10 bases of the junction left unmatched. Germline-derived CDR1 and CDR2 are LNHNV and YYDKDF (reference sequence). The chain's CDR3 is CATGAASGRRETQYF. The DNA for the CDR3 is TGTGCCACCGGGGCGGCTAGCGGGAGGAGGGAGACCCAGTACTTC.

The V gene is TRBV7-9, the J gene TRBJ1-4; D is perhaps TRBD1 (5 bases). V dropped 4 bases and J dropped 3 bases, with 15 bases sitting between them. Germline CDR1 and CDR2: SEHNR and FQNEAQ (reference sequence). The CDR3 consists of 16 residues. CDR3 amino acids: CASSSPLGGANEKLFF. CDR3 nucleotides: TGTGCCAGCAGCTCACCACTCGGGGGAGCTAATGAAAAACTGTTTTTT. Together with reference TRBV7-9 and TRBJ1-4, the CDR3 gives the full variable domain: DTGVSQNPRHKITKRGQNVTFRCDPISEHNRLYWYRQTLGQGPEFLTYFQNEAQLEKSRLLSDRFSAERPKGSFSTLEIQRTEQGDSAMYLCASSSPLGGANEKLFFGSGTQLSVL.

The J gene is TRBJ2-3, the V gene TRBV7-9; 10 nucleotides match TRBD1. Germline CDR1 is SEHNR and CDR2 is FQNEAQ (reference sequence). V lost 8 bases and J lost 6; bases outside the gene matches: 11. This CDR3 is built from 15 residues. DNA for the CDR3: TGTGCCAGCCACCACGGGGACAGGGGTCGCGATACGCAGTATTTT. Its protein product is CASHHGDRGRDTQYF.

The V call is TRBV4-1, the J call TRBJ2-5, with TRBD2 matching over 7 bases. V lost 3 bases and J lost 3; bases outside the gene matches: 7. CDR1 is MGHRA and CDR2 is YSYEKL in the germline V gene. The CDR3 has 15 residues. The CDR3 DNA is TGCGCCAGCAGCCATGGGCTAGCGGACGAAGAGACCCAGTACTTC. It is translated as CASSHGLADEETQYF.

The V and J genes are TRBV12-3 or TRBV12-4 and TRBJ1-1; D gene ambiguous. The germline V and J ends were trimmed by 2 bases and 4 bases, with 8 bases remaining between them. The CDR3 covers 13 residues. CDR3 sequence reads: CASSLFGVTEAFF. Here the CDR3 DNA reads TGTGCCAGCAGTTTATTCGGGGTCACTGAAGCTTTCTTT.